Listed below are T cell receptor beta chains from one sample, sequenced in a study of OX40 agonist ivuxolimab in advanced cancers. The assay was immunoSEQ multiplex PCR, and TCRdb's table has in-frame clones only and misses some. In the table there are approximately 42,000 clones, roughly 87% of which are singletons. Sequencing used CD4+ or CD8+ T cells sorted from blood, obtained in a trial of the OX40 agonist ivuxolimab. The origin of the receptors is an adult with an advanced solid tumor such as melanoma, head and neck, liver or kidney cancer. The CDR3 runs from the conserved cysteine through the conserved F or W. The D gene is left open where the match is weak. Size tells how often a clone was seen (once, few, many) or the class of an expanded clone, and some rows leave it out.

clone_size j_call v_call d_call cdr3_aa cdr3_nt
- TRBJ1-2 TRBV30 TRBD1 CAWIRARGARNYGYTF TGTGCCTGGATTCGCGCCAGGGGGGCTCGTAACTATGGCTACACCTTC
- TRBJ2-1 TRBV15 - CATSRERLGRTYNEQFF TGTGCCACCAGCAGAGAGAGGCTAGGTAGGACCTACAATGAGCAGTTCTTC
- TRBJ2-1 TRBV2 TRBD1 CASSAGQGNEQFF TGTGCCAGCAGTGCGGGACAGGGTAATGAGCAGTTCTTC
- TRBJ2-3 TRBV12-5 TRBD2 CASAPASGGATDTQYF TGTGCTAGTGCTCCCGCTAGCGGGGGGGCCACAGATACGCAGTATTTT
- TRBJ1-5 TRBV5-6 - CASSQESDQPQHF TGCGCCAGCAGCCAAGAAAGCGATCAGCCCCAGCATTTT
- TRBJ1-4 TRBV11-2 TRBD1 CASSLGNRGPNEKLFF TGTGCCAGCAGCTTAGGAAACAGGGGGCCTAATGAAAAACTGTTTTTT
- TRBJ2-2 TRBV10-2 - CASIEAGGGTTGELFF TGCGCCAGCATTGAGGCTGGGGGGGGCACTACCGGGGAGCTGTTTTTT
- TRBJ1-4 TRBV5-1 - CASSLGTDLEKLFF TGTGCCAGCAGCTTAGGGACGGACCTTGAAAAACTGTTTTTT
large TRBJ1-2 TRBV5-1 - CASSVGTNYGYTF TGCGCCAGCAGCGTAGGAACTAACTATGGCTACACCTTC
medium-sized TRBJ1-2 TRBV6-6 TRBD1 CASRQGAGNGYTF TGTGCCAGCAGACAGGGGGCGGGAAATGGCTACACCTTC
- TRBJ2-5 TRBV6-5 TRBD2 CASSYSPAGTETQYF TGTGCCAGCAGTTACTCTCCAGCGGGGACGGAGACCCAGTACTTC
- TRBJ1-2 TRBV5-6 - CASSSLWQGYYGYTF TGTGCCAGCAGCTCGCTTTGGCAGGGTTACTATGGCTACACCTTC
few TRBJ1-5 TRBV19 - CASRRQASNQPQHF TGTGCCAGTAGAAGACAGGCGAGCAATCAGCCCCAGCATTTT
- TRBJ2-3 TRBV7-3 - CASSLTTGLIPDTQYF TGTGCCAGCAGCTTAACAACGGGACTGATACCAGATACGCAGTATTTT
- TRBJ2-1 TRBV4-3 TRBD1 CASSPGQGWNEQFF TGCGCCAGCAGCCCGGGACAGGGTTGGAATGAGCAGTTCTTC
few TRBJ1-5 TRBV7-8 - CASTPERGSNQPQHF TGTGCCAGCACCCCAGAGCGGGGGAGCAATCAGCCCCAGCATTTT
- TRBJ1-1 TRBV19 - CASSYRVNTEAFF TGTGCCAGTTCCTACAGGGTGAACACTGAAGCTTTCTTT
- TRBJ1-1 TRBV4-2 - CASSQPGRELEAFF TGTGCCAGCAGCCAACCCGGCAGGGAACTTGAAGCTTTCTTT
- TRBJ2-3 TRBV5-4 - CASSRDVDTQYF TGTGCCAGCAGCCGAGACGTAGATACGCAGTATTTT
few TRBJ1-5 TRBV6-1 TRBD1 CASSENSPGQGYYSNQPQHF TGTGCCAGCAGTGAAAATTCGCCGGGACAGGGCTATTATAGCAATCAGCCCCAGCATTTT
- TRBJ2-1 TRBV5-6 - CASSAWGRSYNEQFF TGTGCCAGCAGCGCCTGGGGCCGATCCTACAATGAGCAGTTCTTC
- TRBJ2-2 TRBV10-2 - CASSEDNLGTGELFF TGCGCCAGCAGTGAAGATAACCTGGGGACCGGGGAGCTGTTTTTT